A single sample is the source of the 30 T cell receptor beta chains below, sequenced in a study of blood T cell repertoires in COVID-19. The method was immunoSEQ multiplex PCR; TCRdb's version includes in-frame clones alone and lacks a portion of them. The sample records around 200,000 clones, roughly 90% being singletons. The sequenced sample consisted of peripheral blood. All receptors derive from a middle-aged man with acute or convalescent COVID-19.

This CDR3 reads CASSPPRGSGGVETQYF. The CDR3 nucleotides are TGTGCCAGCTCACCTCCACGGGGATCAGGGGGTGTGGAGACCCAGTACTTC. The J gene is TRBJ2-5, the V gene TRBV18; TRBD1 matches 7 bases. The V segment lost 3 bases and the J segment 5 bases; nucleotides outside the gene matches: 15. CDR1 and CDR2 (germline): KGHSH, LQKENI. The length of the CDR3 is 17 residues.

V gene TRBV2 combines with J gene TRBJ1-2; TRBD1 aligns across 11 bases. The V and J ends lost 8 bases and 8 bases, in that order; junction bases with no gene match: 7. The CDR3 loop spans 13 amino acids. Per the germline V gene, CDR1 is SNHLY and CDR2 is FYNNEI. The CDR3 here is CASAGQGVRGYTF. CDR3 coding DNA: TGTGCCAGCGCGGGACAGGGGGTGCGGGGCTACACCTTC.

This clone was seen a single time. J is TRBJ1-2 and V is TRBV29-1, with D perhaps TRBD1 (5 bases). V gave up 0 bases and J gave up 7 bases, with 12 bases separating them. The CDR3 length is 13 residues. Germline-derived CDR1 and CDR2 are SQVTM and ANQGSEA. The DNA of the CDR3 is TGCAGCGTTGAAGATGCTCGCAGGGCTGGCTACACCTTC. Translated, it gives CSVEDARRAGYTF.

This clone was seen more than once but under ten times. The gene calls are TRBV19 and TRBJ2-5, with 9 nucleotides matching TRBD2. The J segment lost 4 bases and the V segment lost 8 bases, leaving 11 bases of the junction unmatched. This CDR3 has 15 amino acids. Germline V gene sequence: CDR1 LNHDA, CDR2 SQIVND (reference sequence). In DNA form, the CDR3 reads TGTGCCAGTCAAATCACCGGGACTAGCTCAGAGACCCAGTACTTC. Translation: CASQITGTSSETQYF.

The chain combines TRBV5-1 with TRBJ1-2, with D hard to call. The CDR3 loop spans 12 amino acids. CDR1 and CDR2 (germline): SGHRS, YFSETQ. V lost 4 bases to trimming and J lost 8 bases, with 12 bases between them. CDR3 sequence: CASSLRGGGYTF. Here the CDR3 DNA reads TGCGCCAGCAGCCTCAGAGGTGGGGGCTACACCTTC. The entire variable domain, with the rest obtained from reference TRBV5-1 and TRBJ1-2, is as follows: KAGVTQTPRYLIKTRGQQVTLSCSPISGHRSVSWYQQTPGQGLQFLFEYFSETQRNKGNFPGRFSGRQFSNSRSEMNVSTLELGDSALYLCASSLRGGGYTFGSGTRLTVV.

The rearrangement joins TRBV30 to TRBJ1-2, with 9 bases lining up with TRBD1. Trimming took 2 bases from V and 6 from J; bases not matched to a gene: 10. This CDR3 has 15 amino acids. Germline V gives CDR1 GTSNPN, CDR2 SVGIG (reference sequence). CDR3 bases: TGTGCCTGGAGTCCCCAGGACAGGGGAAGAGATGGCTACACCTTC. Its translation is CAWSPQDRGRDGYTF.

The count of this clone is one. V and J are TRBV7-3 and TRBJ2-2, with TRBD1 identical over 9 bases. V gave up 2 bases and J gave up 4 bases; unmatched junction bases: 2. Germline CDR1 SGHTA, CDR2 FQGTGA. The CDR3 has 15 residues. Here the CDR3 DNA reads TGTGCCAGCAGCTTAGGGACAGGGTCCACCGGGGAGCTGTTTTTT. Its protein is CASSLGTGSTGELFF.

The V gene is TRBV5-4, the J gene TRBJ1-4, with a tentative D call TRBD1 (6 bases). Germline loops: CDR1 SGHNT, CDR2 YYREEE (reference sequence). V was trimmed by 2 bases and J by 1 base, leaving 9 bases between them. CDR3 length equals 15 residues. Here the CDR3 reads CASSFTRGTNEKLFF. CDR3 nucleotide sequence: TGTGCCAGCAGCTTTACCAGGGGAACTAATGAAAAACTGTTTTTT.

V usage is TRBV5-1 and J usage is TRBJ2-2; D is undetermined. CDR3 length: 15 residues. CDR1 and CDR2 (germline): SGHRS, YFSETQ. With 2 bases removed from V and 5 bases from J, the gap between germline ends came to 13 bases. For the CDR3, the DNA is TGCGCCAGCAGCTTAAATCCAGGTGAAACCGGGGAGCTGTTTTTT. Residues: CASSLNPGETGELFF.

The V call is TRBV30, the J call TRBJ1-1; weak D call: TRBD1 (6 bases). The length of the CDR3 is 13 residues. V dropped 0 bases and J dropped 3 bases, with 8 bases sitting between them. Germline-derived CDR1 and CDR2 are GTSNPN and SVGIG (reference sequence). The CDR3 loop is CAWSVRQDTEAFF. As DNA, the CDR3 is TGTGCCTGGAGTGTACGACAGGACACTGAAGCTTTCTTT.

The rearrangement joins TRBV3-1 (or the pseudogene TRBV3-2) to TRBJ2-1, with D hard to call. This CDR3 has 12 amino acids. CDR1 and CDR2 (germline): LGHDT, YNNKEL (reference sequence). The V end lost 5 bases, the J end lost 7 bases, and 9 bases lay between the germline ends. CDR3 protein: CASSEVRNEQFF. CDR3 bases: TGTGCCAGCAGCGAAGTCCGGAATGAGCAGTTCTTC.

The rearrangement links TRBV2 to TRBJ2-1; D unclear. CDR1 SNHLY and CDR2 FYNNEI come from the germline V gene. The CDR3 spans 15 residues. Trimming shortened V by 2 bases and J by 2 bases, and 10 bases separated the two germline ends. CDR3 amino acids: CASSESGQAYNEQFF. In DNA form, the CDR3 reads TGTGCCAGCAGTGAAAGTGGTCAGGCCTACAATGAGCAGTTCTTC.

CDR3 DNA: TGTGCCAGCAGCCTACAGGCTCAAGGTTCACCCCTCCACTTT. Translation gives CASSLQAQGSPLHF. The chain uses TRBV6-5 and TRBJ1-6, with TRBD1 as a possible D gene (5 bases). The CDR3 runs to 14 residues. Germline CDR1 and CDR2: MNHEY and SVGAGI. The V end was cut by 6 bases, the J end by 9 bases, with 15 bases between.

The gene calls are TRBV5-1 and TRBJ2-6, with D possibly matching TRBD1 (5 bases). The V gene's germline CDR1 is SGHRS and CDR2 YFSETQ. Trimming took off 4 bases at V and 0 bases at J, with 14 bases between the two ends. This CDR3 region has 17 residues. The CDR3 sequence is CASSRRQGDSGANVLTF. DNA for the CDR3: TGCGCCAGCAGCCGCAGGCAGGGTGACTCTGGGGCCAACGTCCTGACTTTC.

The V call is TRBV5-1, the J call TRBJ2-7; 10 bases are shared with TRBD1. After removal of 4 bases from V and 6 bases from J, the junction contained 10 bases not matched to a gene. This CDR3 has 15 amino acids. The germline V gene encodes CDR1 SGHRS and CDR2 YFSETQ. CDR3 sequence: CASSRGDRGRGEQYF. DNA of the CDR3: TGCGCCAGCAGCCGGGGGGACAGGGGACGAGGCGAGCAGTACTTC.

V gene TRBV5-1 combines with J gene TRBJ1-1; D uncertain. CDR1 is SGHRS, CDR2 YFSETQ, per germline. CDR3 length: 15 residues. The V end lost 3 bases, the J end lost 1 base, and 13 bases lay between the germline ends. CDR3 loop: CASSSQTAGNTEAFF. In DNA form, the CDR3 reads TGCGCCAGCAGCTCTCAGACGGCGGGGAACACTGAAGCTTTCTTT.

The chain uses TRBV25-1 and TRBJ1-2, with D possibly matching TRBD1 (5 bases). Trimming removed 2 bases from V and 0 bases from J, with 10 bases in between. The CDR3 is 15 residues long. CDR1 is MGHDK, CDR2 SYGVNS, per germline. CDR3 loop: CASSERGGTNYGYTF. Here the CDR3 DNA reads TGTGCCAGCAGTGAAAGGGGAGGAACTAACTATGGCTACACCTTC.

A few counts support this clone. The chain recombines TRBV11-2 with TRBJ1-1; tentative D call: TRBD1 (5 bases). The germline V gene has CDR1 SGHAT and CDR2 FQNNGV. The CDR3 consists of 13 residues. With 5 bases removed from V and 8 bases from J, the gap between germline ends came to 15 bases. DNA for the CDR3: TGTGCCAGCAGCACCCGACAGAGGCCGGAAGCTTTCTTT. This codes for CASSTRQRPEAFF.

The rearrangement links TRBV5-8 to TRBJ1-4; 10 nucleotides line up with TRBD1. Germline V lookup: CDR1 SGHTS, CDR2 YDEGEE. The CDR3 covers 15 residues. The trim removed 3 bases at V and 2 bases at J, leaving 1 base unmatched. The CDR3 nucleotides are TGTGCCAGCAGCTCGACAGGGGGCACTAATGAAAAACTGTTTTTT. As protein: CASSSTGGTNEKLFF.

V usage is TRBV27 and J usage is TRBJ1-2; TRBD1 is a possible D gene (6 bases). Between the trimmed V and J ends, which lost 2 bases and 4 bases, there was a span of 17 bases. The CDR3 covers 16 residues. CDR1 is MNHEY, CDR2 SMNVEV, per germline (reference sequence). The CDR3 reads CASSLLGQGSFYGYTF. CDR3 bases: TGTGCCAGCAGTTTACTTGGGCAGGGGAGTTTCTATGGCTACACCTTC.

This clone was observed once. V is TRBV28 and J is TRBJ2-1; TRBD2 is a possible D gene (5 bases). The germline gives CDR1 MDHEN, CDR2 SYDVKM. The CDR3 is 15 amino acids. V lost 7 bases to trimming and J lost 4 bases, with 17 bases between them. The CDR3 loop is CASIRTPDRYNEQFF. CDR3 sequence (DNA): TGTGCCAGCATCCGGACTCCCGACCGGTACAATGAGCAGTTCTTC.

The J gene is TRBJ2-7, the V gene TRBV18; no clear D. Germline CDR1 is KGHSH and CDR2 is LQKENI. This CDR3 contains 13 residues. Trimming shortened V by 6 bases and J by 2 bases, and 11 bases separated the two germline ends. The CDR3 loop reads CASSPGLAYEQYF. The CDR3 nucleotides read TGTGCCAGCTCCCCTGGCCTGGCCTACGAGCAGTACTTC.

The rearrangement joins TRBV29-1 to TRBJ2-7; TRBD2 aligns across 9 bases. From germline, CDR1 is SQVTM and CDR2 ANQGSEA. Trimming removed 4 bases from V and 1 base from J; junction bases left unmatched: 8. The CDR3 extends over 15 amino acids. The CDR3 DNA reads TGCAGCGTTGCCCATCGACTAGCGGCGTCCTACGAGCAGTACTTC. Its translation is CSVAHRLAASYEQYF.

V usage is TRBV19 and J usage is TRBJ1-5; TRBD1 matches at 9 bases. The V and J ends lost 6 bases and 4 bases, in that order; junction bases with no gene match: 13. This CDR3 comprises 17 residues. From germline, CDR1 is LNHDA and CDR2 SQIVND (reference sequence). In DNA form, the CDR3 reads TGTGCCAGTAGGGGTTTGGGGACAGGGCATCGAAATCAGCCCCAGCATTTT. Protein product: CASRGLGTGHRNQPQHF.

The rearrangement joins TRBV19 to TRBJ2-2, with TRBD2 as a possible D gene (6 bases). CDR1 is LNHDA and CDR2 is SQIVND in the germline V gene (reference sequence). The ends were cut back, 4 bases at V and 5 bases at J, with 14 bases in the middle. The CDR3 has 15 residues. The CDR3 DNA reads as TGTGCCAGTAGTACCATAGGGGCGGGGACCGGGGAGCTGTTTTTT. Translation: CASSTIGAGTGELFF. The complete variable domain, with remaining parts taken from reference TRBV19 and TRBJ2-2, reads DGGITQSPKYLFRKEGQNVTLSCEQNLNHDAMYWYRQDPGQGLRLIYYSQIVNDFQKGDIAEGYSVSREKKESFPLTVTSAQKNPTAFYLCASSTIGAGTGELFFGEGSRLTVL.

This sequence joins TRBV29-1 and TRBJ1-1; the match to TRBD1 covers 10 bases. This CDR3 has 13 residues. Germline V gives CDR1 SQVTM, CDR2 ANQGSEA. V shed 7 bases and J 1 base; nucleotides not matched to a gene: 3. The CDR3 protein is CSADRGQNTEAFF. The CDR3 DNA sequence: TGCAGCGCTGACAGGGGGCAGAACACTGAAGCTTTCTTT.

The J gene is TRBJ2-7, the V gene TRBV11-3, with 8 bases lining up with TRBD1. The ends lost 1 base at V and 1 base at J; junction bases unmatched: 9. The CDR3 runs 17 residues. From germline, CDR1 is SGHNT and CDR2 YENEEA. CDR3 coding DNA: TGTGCCAGCAGCTTAGGGACAGGGAGTCCCGGTTCCTACGAGCAGTACTTC. This sequence encodes CASSLGTGSPGSYEQYF.

The chain recombines TRBV7-3 with TRBJ2-1; a possible D gene is TRBD1 (6 bases). Trimming pared 8 bases from V and 0 bases from J, leaving 17 bases between. This CDR3 is 16 amino acids long. The V gene's germline CDR1 is SGHTA and CDR2 FQGTGA. CDR3 in amino acids: CASSASGVSSYNEQFF. CDR3 nucleotides: TGTGCCAGCTCAGCCTCAGGGGTAAGCTCCTACAATGAGCAGTTCTTC.

This chain connects TRBV5-4 to TRBJ2-7, with TRBD2 matching 15 bases. Germline assignment: CDR1 SGHNT and CDR2 YYREEE (reference sequence). The CDR3 is 17 residues long. Trimming cost V 4 bases and J 1 base; bases outside gene matches: 6. For the CDR3, the DNA is TGTGCCAGCAGCCCGGGACTAGCGGGGGGCCTATCCTACGAGCAGTACTTC. Its translation: CASSPGLAGGLSYEQYF.

V and J are TRBV11-2 and TRBJ2-7, with D possibly matching TRBD2 (5 bases). The germline gives CDR1 SGHAT, CDR2 FQNNGV. Trimming pared 1 base from V and 3 bases from J, leaving 7 bases between. The CDR3 is made up of 13 amino acids. CDR3 sequence: CASSLGEGYEQYF. CDR3 nucleotide sequence: TGTGCCAGCAGCTTAGGAGAGGGCTACGAGCAGTACTTC.